This T cell receptor beta chain was captured by sequencing in a study of blood T cell repertoires in COVID-19. Each recovered donor of Cohort 3 presented with two negative PCRs, clearance, or symptom resolution. The CDR3 consists of 16 residues. Germline CDR1 is SGHAT and CDR2 is FQNNGV. With 3 bases removed from V and 5 bases from J, the gap between germline ends came to 19 bases. Assay: immunoSEQ multiplex PCR; the TCRdb copy retains only in-frame clones and omits some. Found here are approximately 200,000 clones, roughly four fifths of them singletons; the top ten hold around 8.8%. This receptor was obtained from a man in his forties who had recovered from COVID-19. The rearrangement joins TRBV11-2 to TRBJ2-5; possibly TRBD2 for D (6 bases). The sample taken for sequencing was PBMCs or T cells enriched from blood (not recorded which). CDR3 in amino acids: CASSFARDPRRETQYF. The CDR3 nucleotides read TGTGCCAGCAGCTTCGCGCGGGACCCCCGACGGGAGACCCAGTACTTC.